The clone carrying this TCR beta chain was detected once. Clones were sequenced by immunoSEQ multiplex PCR, and TCRdb holds only the in-frame ones, with some missing. The data hold roughly 280,000 clones, with approximately 91% observed a single time. This entry comes from a study of blood T cell repertoires in COVID-19. Study-level information: Specimens from acute and convalescent COVID-19 originated in the United States, Italy and Spain. Nucleic acid was either cDNA or gDNA, and it came from T cells, B-cell-depleted T cells, or PBMCs.

While infection was still active, Seattle patients were enrolled and then followed longitudinally. Germline CDR1 reads SEHNR; CDR2 reads FQNEAQ (reference sequence). V was pared by 10 bases and J by 6 bases, with 7 bases between. This CDR3 contains 9 residues. The chain employs TRBV7-9 and TRBJ2-7; maybe TRBD1 (5 bases). The specimen was peripheral blood. The receptor comes from a woman aged 30 to 39 with COVID-19, enrolled during active disease. In DNA, the CDR3 is TGTGCCATAGGGGTCGAGCAGTACTTC. Its translation: CAIGVEQYF.